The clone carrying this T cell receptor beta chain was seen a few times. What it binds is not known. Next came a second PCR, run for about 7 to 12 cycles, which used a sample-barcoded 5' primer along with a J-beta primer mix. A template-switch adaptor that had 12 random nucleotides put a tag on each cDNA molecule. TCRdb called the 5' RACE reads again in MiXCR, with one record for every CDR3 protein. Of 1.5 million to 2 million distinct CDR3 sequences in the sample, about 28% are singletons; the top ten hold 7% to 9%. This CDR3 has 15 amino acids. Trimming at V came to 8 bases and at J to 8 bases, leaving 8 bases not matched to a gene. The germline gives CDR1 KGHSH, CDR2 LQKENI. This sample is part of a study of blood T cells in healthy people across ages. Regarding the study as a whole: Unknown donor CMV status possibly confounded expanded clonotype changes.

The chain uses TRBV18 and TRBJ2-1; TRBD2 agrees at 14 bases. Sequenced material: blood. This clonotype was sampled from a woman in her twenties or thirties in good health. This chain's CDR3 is CASARLAGGRDEQFF. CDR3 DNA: TGTGCCAGCGCCCGACTAGCGGGAGGGCGGGATGAGCAGTTCTTC.